Listed below are T cell receptor beta chains from one sample, sequenced in a study of OX40 agonist ivuxolimab in advanced cancers. Measured with immunoSEQ multiplex PCR; TCRdb has only the in-frame clones, and not every one. This table has roughly 60,000 clones, about 86% appearing once. Material: CD4+ or CD8+ T cells sorted from blood, obtained in a trial of the OX40 agonist ivuxolimab. These receptors all come from an adult with an advanced solid tumor such as melanoma, head and neck, liver or kidney cancer. Each CDR3 is given with its conserved first and last residue. The D gene is left open where the match is weak. Clone size is given for some rows only: seen once, a few or many times, or a class if the clone is expanded.

clone_size: NA; d_call: TRBD1; j_call: TRBJ1-2; v_call: TRBV28; cdr3_nt: TGTGCCAGCAGAGAAGGACAGGGTGCCGGCGGGGGCTACACCTTC; cdr3_aa: CASREGQGAGGGYTF
clone_size: once; d_call: NA; j_call: TRBJ2-5; v_call: TRBV5-5; cdr3_nt: TGTGCCAGCAGCTTATCCTGGGGGGTTCAAGAGACCCAGTACTTC; cdr3_aa: CASSLSWGVQETQYF
clone_size: NA; d_call: NA; j_call: TRBJ2-3; v_call: TRBV28; cdr3_nt: TGTGCCACTTCAGGGGCCGGGCGTACGCAGTATTTT; cdr3_aa: CATSGAGRTQYF
clone_size: NA; d_call: TRBD2; j_call: TRBJ2-5; v_call: TRBV9; cdr3_nt: TGTGCCAGCAGCGAAACTAGCGGGAGGGCCGGCGAGACCCAGTACTTC; cdr3_aa: CASSETSGRAGETQYF
clone_size: NA; d_call: TRBD1; j_call: TRBJ2-5; v_call: TRBV4-1; cdr3_nt: TGCGCCAGCAGCCGGTCGACAGGGGCCTTTCAAGAGACCCAGTACTTC; cdr3_aa: CASSRSTGAFQETQYF
clone_size: NA; d_call: NA; j_call: TRBJ1-1; v_call: TRBV7-9; cdr3_nt: TGTGCCAGCAGCTCGAGTGAGAGGTCGACTGAAGCTTTCTTT; cdr3_aa: CASSSSERSTEAFF
clone_size: NA; d_call: NA; j_call: TRBJ2-3; v_call: TRBV28; cdr3_nt: TGTGCCAGCAGTGTCGTCCGCTCGGGCACAGATACGCAGTATTTT; cdr3_aa: CASSVVRSGTDTQYF
clone_size: once; d_call: TRBD1; j_call: TRBJ2-7; v_call: TRBV14; cdr3_nt: TGTGCCAGCAGTGGGACAGGGGGCATGTACGAGCAGTACTTC; cdr3_aa: CASSGTGGMYEQYF
clone_size: NA; d_call: NA; j_call: TRBJ2-5; v_call: TRBV29-1; cdr3_nt: TGCAGCGGCAGACAAATTGAGACCCAGTACTTC; cdr3_aa: CSGRQIETQYF
clone_size: NA; d_call: NA; j_call: TRBJ2-3; v_call: TRBV11-2; cdr3_nt: TGTGCCAGCAGCTTAGGAATCGCCGCCGGGAGTACGGGGGATACGCAGTATTTT; cdr3_aa: CASSLGIAAGSTGDTQYF
clone_size: NA; d_call: TRBD2; j_call: TRBJ2-1; v_call: TRBV6-6; cdr3_nt: TGTGCCAGCAGCCGTAGCGGGAAATCCTACAATGAGCAGTTCTTC; cdr3_aa: CASSRSGKSYNEQFF
clone_size: NA; d_call: NA; j_call: TRBJ1-1; v_call: TRBV28; cdr3_nt: TGTGCCAGCACTCTACCGGTTGGCGGGGATCACACTGAAGCTTTCTTT; cdr3_aa: CASTLPVGGDHTEAFF
clone_size: NA; d_call: TRBD1; j_call: TRBJ2-5; v_call: TRBV7-2; cdr3_nt: TGTGCCAGCGCATACAGGGGAGAGACCCAGTACTTC; cdr3_aa: CASAYRGETQYF
clone_size: NA; d_call: TRBD1; j_call: TRBJ2-7; v_call: TRBV6-6; cdr3_nt: TGTGCCAGCAGTCCCCCCCGGGACAGGGGGTCCGAGCAGTACTTC; cdr3_aa: CASSPPRDRGSEQYF
clone_size: NA; d_call: NA; j_call: TRBJ2-1; v_call: TRBV27; cdr3_nt: TGTGCCAGCAGTCGAACGGTATCGGGAGTTCTCAATGAGCAGTTCTTC; cdr3_aa: CASSRTVSGVLNEQFF
clone_size: NA; d_call: NA; j_call: TRBJ1-2; v_call: TRBV7-9; cdr3_nt: TGTGCCAGCAGCCCGCGTAGGGGAGACTTTGGCTACACCTTC; cdr3_aa: CASSPRRGDFGYTF
clone_size: NA; d_call: NA; j_call: TRBJ2-1; v_call: TRBV5-8; cdr3_nt: TGTGCCAGCAGCTTTTGGGCAGGGGCTAACAATGAGCAGTTCTTC; cdr3_aa: CASSFWAGANNEQFF
clone_size: NA; d_call: TRBD1; j_call: TRBJ1-2; v_call: TRBV15; cdr3_nt: TGTGCCACCAGCCCAAGAGTGACAGGGGTCGGCTACACCTTC; cdr3_aa: CATSPRVTGVGYTF
clone_size: NA; d_call: NA; j_call: TRBJ1-2; v_call: TRBV6-5; cdr3_nt: TGTGCCAGCAGTTACAGGACTTCAATGGCCTATGGCTACACCTTC; cdr3_aa: CASSYRTSMAYGYTF
clone_size: NA; d_call: TRBD2; j_call: TRBJ2-1; v_call: TRBV4-2; cdr3_nt: TGTGCCAGCAGCTTGCGGGGGAGAGCGGGTGAGCAGTTCTTC; cdr3_aa: CASSLRGRAGEQFF
clone_size: NA; d_call: TRBD2; j_call: TRBJ2-1; v_call: TRBV11-2; cdr3_nt: TGTGCCAGCAGCCCCCAAAGCGGGGACAATGAGCAGTTCTTC; cdr3_aa: CASSPQSGDNEQFF
clone_size: few; d_call: TRBD1; j_call: TRBJ1-2; v_call: TRBV27; cdr3_nt: TGTGCCAGCAGGGGACAGGTCGAATATGGCTACACCTTC; cdr3_aa: CASRGQVEYGYTF
clone_size: NA; d_call: TRBD2; j_call: TRBJ2-7; v_call: TRBV27; cdr3_nt: TGTGCCAGCAGCCCAGCGGGAGGGCCTTACGAGCAGTACTTC; cdr3_aa: CASSPAGGPYEQYF
clone_size: NA; d_call: TRBD1; j_call: TRBJ2-3; v_call: TRBV29-1; cdr3_nt: TGCAGCGTTGGGTTCACAGGGGTTAGAGATACGCAGTATTTT; cdr3_aa: CSVGFTGVRDTQYF
clone_size: NA; d_call: NA; j_call: TRBJ1-6; v_call: TRBV4-1; cdr3_nt: TGCGCCAGCAGAACCCTGAGCTCCTATAATTCACCCCTCCACTTT; cdr3_aa: CASRTLSSYNSPLHF
clone_size: NA; d_call: TRBD2; j_call: TRBJ2-1; v_call: TRBV9; cdr3_nt: TGTGCCAGCAGCGAGCGCGGGGCGGGAGGGTTCAATGAGCAGTTCTTC; cdr3_aa: CASSERGAGGFNEQFF
clone_size: NA; d_call: NA; j_call: TRBJ2-5; v_call: TRBV15; cdr3_nt: TGTGCCACCAGCACCCTAAATGGGGAGACCCAGTACTTC; cdr3_aa: CATSTLNGETQYF
clone_size: NA; d_call: NA; j_call: TRBJ2-5; v_call: TRBV5-6; cdr3_nt: TGTGCCAGCAGCTTGGCACTAGCCGAAGAGACCCAGTACTTC; cdr3_aa: CASSLALAEETQYF
clone_size: NA; d_call: NA; j_call: TRBJ2-1; v_call: TRBV6-6; cdr3_nt: TGTGCCAGCAGATCTCCTACAGGGTTTGAGCAGTTCTTC; cdr3_aa: CASRSPTGFEQFF
clone_size: NA; d_call: NA; j_call: TRBJ2-5; v_call: TRBV6-1; cdr3_nt: TGTGCCAGCAAACCCTCTACTAGGAGGCCAGAGACCCAGTACTTC; cdr3_aa: CASKPSTRRPETQYF
clone_size: once; d_call: NA; j_call: TRBJ2-7; v_call: TRBV28; cdr3_nt: TGTGCCAGCAGCAAGATTTCACTTTCCTACGAGCAGTACTTC; cdr3_aa: CASSKISLSYEQYF
clone_size: NA; d_call: TRBD2; j_call: TRBJ2-1; v_call: TRBV9; cdr3_nt: TGTGCCAGCAGCCCCCGGACTAGCGGGACGTCGGATGAGCAGTTCTTC; cdr3_aa: CASSPRTSGTSDEQFF
clone_size: NA; d_call: NA; j_call: TRBJ1-5; v_call: TRBV28; cdr3_nt: TGTGCCAGCACCAAAAGGGCAAATTTGGGTAGCAATCAGCCCCAGCATTTT; cdr3_aa: CASTKRANLGSNQPQHF
clone_size: NA; d_call: NA; j_call: TRBJ2-7; v_call: TRBV18; cdr3_nt: TGTGCCAGCGGGAGCTCCTACGAGCAGTACTTC; cdr3_aa: CASGSSYEQYF
clone_size: NA; d_call: NA; j_call: TRBJ2-1; v_call: TRBV5-1; cdr3_nt: TGCGCCAGCAGCTTGGCCCCATACAATGGGCAGTTCTTC; cdr3_aa: CASSLAPYNGQFF
clone_size: NA; d_call: TRBD1; j_call: TRBJ2-7; v_call: TRBV19; cdr3_nt: TGTGCCAGTACCCACCCGAGGGGCAGGGGGTACGAGCAGTACTTC; cdr3_aa: CASTHPRGRGYEQYF
clone_size: NA; d_call: NA; j_call: TRBJ1-6; v_call: TRBV6-5; cdr3_nt: TGTGCCAGCAGGAGCAGTTCACCCCTCCACTTT; cdr3_aa: CASRSSSPLHF
clone_size: NA; d_call: NA; j_call: TRBJ2-2; v_call: TRBV18; cdr3_nt: TGTGCCAGCTCACGGGACACCGGGGAGCTGTTTTTT; cdr3_aa: CASSRDTGELFF
clone_size: few; d_call: TRBD2; j_call: TRBJ2-3; v_call: TRBV27; cdr3_nt: TGTGCCAGCAGTTTATGGTCTACGCGGGGGCGGGGGGGTAGCACAGATACGCAGTATTTT; cdr3_aa: CASSLWSTRGRGGSTDTQYF
clone_size: few; d_call: NA; j_call: TRBJ1-2; v_call: TRBV19; cdr3_nt: TGTGCCACCCGATGGCTGGAGCCCCCCTATGGCTACACCTTC; cdr3_aa: CATRWLEPPYGYTF
clone_size: NA; d_call: NA; j_call: TRBJ1-2; v_call: TRBV12-2; cdr3_nt: TGTGCAAGGCGTGGACCGACAGGGTTCAAGGGGTATGGCTACACCTTC; cdr3_aa: CARRGPTGFKGYGYTF
clone_size: NA; d_call: TRBD1; j_call: TRBJ2-3; v_call: TRBV2; cdr3_nt: TGTGCCAGCAGGGGCCGACAGGGCCGAAACACAGATACGCAGTATTTT; cdr3_aa: CASRGRQGRNTDTQYF
clone_size: few; d_call: NA; j_call: TRBJ2-1; v_call: TRBV28; cdr3_nt: TGTGCCAGCCTCGGGACGGCGAATGAGCAGTTCTTC; cdr3_aa: CASLGTANEQFF
clone_size: NA; d_call: NA; j_call: TRBJ1-1; v_call: TRBV5-6; cdr3_nt: TGTGCCAGCAGCATAGGAGAAAGTACGCGAGCTTTCTTT; cdr3_aa: CASSIGESTRAFF
clone_size: NA; d_call: TRBD1; j_call: TRBJ1-2; v_call: TRBV6-5; cdr3_nt: TGTGCCAGCAGTTACCTGACAGGGGTCGGCTATGGCTACACCTTC; cdr3_aa: CASSYLTGVGYGYTF
clone_size: NA; d_call: TRBD1; j_call: TRBJ2-7; v_call: TRBV5-8; cdr3_nt: TGTGCCAGCAGTTGGGACAGGGGGTCCTACGAGCAGTACTTC; cdr3_aa: CASSWDRGSYEQYF
clone_size: NA; d_call: TRBD2; j_call: TRBJ2-1; v_call: TRBV9; cdr3_nt: TGTGCCAGCAGCGTAGGCGGGAGGGCCTTCTTATTCGGCGGGAATGAGCAGTTCTTC; cdr3_aa: CASSVGGRAFLFGGNEQFF
clone_size: NA; d_call: TRBD1; j_call: TRBJ1-1; v_call: TRBV6-5; cdr3_nt: TGTGCCAGCAGGGGACAGGGGGGATCTATCGCTGAAGCTTTCTTT; cdr3_aa: CASRGQGGSIAEAFF
clone_size: NA; d_call: TRBD1; j_call: TRBJ2-1; v_call: TRBV7-8; cdr3_nt: TGTGCCAGCAGCTCCGACAGGGCCTCCTACAATGAGCAGTTCTTC; cdr3_aa: CASSSDRASYNEQFF
clone_size: NA; d_call: NA; j_call: TRBJ2-5; v_call: TRBV6-5; cdr3_nt: TGTGCCAGCCGACCCTTTGCAGGGCGGGAGACCCAGTACTTC; cdr3_aa: CASRPFAGRETQYF
clone_size: NA; d_call: NA; j_call: TRBJ1-1; v_call: TRBV19; cdr3_nt: TGTGCCAGTAGGTTACAGGGAGGCACTGAAGCTTTCTTT; cdr3_aa: CASRLQGGTEAFF